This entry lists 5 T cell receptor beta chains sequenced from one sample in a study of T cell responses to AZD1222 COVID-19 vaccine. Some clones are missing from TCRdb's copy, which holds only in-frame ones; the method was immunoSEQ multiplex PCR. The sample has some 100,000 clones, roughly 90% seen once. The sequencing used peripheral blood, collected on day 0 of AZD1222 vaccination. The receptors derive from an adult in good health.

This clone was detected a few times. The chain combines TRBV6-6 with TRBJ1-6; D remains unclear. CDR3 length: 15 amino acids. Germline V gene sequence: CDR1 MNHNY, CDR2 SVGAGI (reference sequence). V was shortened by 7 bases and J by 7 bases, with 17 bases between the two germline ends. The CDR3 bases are TGTGCCAGCAACATACAACACAGTCCCAATTCACCCCTCCACTTT. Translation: CASNIQHSPNSPLHF.

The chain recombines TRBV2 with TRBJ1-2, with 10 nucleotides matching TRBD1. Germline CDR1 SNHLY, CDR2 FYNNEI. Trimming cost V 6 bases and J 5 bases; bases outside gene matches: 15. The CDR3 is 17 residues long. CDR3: CASRATGTGVEGYGYTF. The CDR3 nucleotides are TGTGCCAGCAGGGCGACCGGGACAGGGGTTGAGGGTTATGGCTACACCTTC.

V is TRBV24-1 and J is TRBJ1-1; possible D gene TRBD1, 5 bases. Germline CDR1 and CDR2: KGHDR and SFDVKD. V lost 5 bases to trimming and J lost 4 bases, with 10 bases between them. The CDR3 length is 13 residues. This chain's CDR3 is CATSGGSSTEAFF. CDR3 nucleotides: TGTGCCACCAGTGGGGGCAGCAGCACTGAAGCTTTCTTT.

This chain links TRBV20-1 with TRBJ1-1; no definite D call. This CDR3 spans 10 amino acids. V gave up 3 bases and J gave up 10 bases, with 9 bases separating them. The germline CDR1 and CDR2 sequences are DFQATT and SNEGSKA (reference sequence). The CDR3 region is CSASKVLAFF. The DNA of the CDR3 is TGCAGTGCTAGCAAGGTGTTAGCTTTCTTT.

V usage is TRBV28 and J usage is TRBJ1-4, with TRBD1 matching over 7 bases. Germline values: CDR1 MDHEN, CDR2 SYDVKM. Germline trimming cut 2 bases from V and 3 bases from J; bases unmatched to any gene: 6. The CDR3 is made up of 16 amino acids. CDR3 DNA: TGTGCCAGCAGTTTAGAAAGGGGGCGGCCTAATGAAAAACTGTTTTTT. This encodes CASSLERGRPNEKLFF.